This T cell receptor (beta chain) comes out of a study of T cell changes during pregnancy in multiple sclerosis. Germline V gives CDR1 SGHDT, CDR2 YYEEEE. V was trimmed by 0 bases and J by 0 bases, leaving 13 bases between them. The CDR3 runs 16 residues. Sequencing was performed with immunoSEQ multiplex PCR; in TCRdb, only in-frame clones are kept and a portion is missing. The sample gives some 22,000 clones, about 85% of which show up once; around 7.6% is in the top ten. The source is a female donor with multiple sclerosis, enrolled in a pregnancy study. Sequenced here: CD8+ T cells from peripheral blood mononuclear cells, sampled before pregnancy. The chain links TRBV5-6 to TRBJ2-7, with a possible D match to TRBD2 (5 bases). The CDR3 DNA is TGTGCCAGCAGCTTGGCGCAGGCTGAGGGCTCCTACGAGCAGTACTTC. Translated, it gives CASSLAQAEGSYEQYF.